This TCR beta chain was retrieved from a study of shared clonotypes between healthy human individuals. Naive CD4+ cells were CD45RA-selected; the remaining cells were memory. As concerns this clone: Its antigen is unidentified.

It was 150 to 200 ng DNA, 28,000 or so T cell genomes, that sorted-subset replicate PCRs used. TCRdb's table, derived via immunoSEQ multiplex PCR, lists solely in-frame clones and lacks some. The table records 2 million to 2.5 million clones, 95% of them present only once. Between the trimmed V and J ends, which lost 0 bases and 2 bases, there was a span of 12 bases. Looked up from germline, CDR1 is SGHRS and CDR2 is YFSETQ. The CDR3 consists of 16 residues. Study-level findings and limits: Owing to a small donor count, the genetic and exposure-history diversity represented was limited. Memory subsets had estimated richness that was generally smaller than that of naive subsets.

The TCR was taken from a man between 18 and 35 years old in good health. The chain is built from TRBV5-1 and TRBJ2-1; D not resolved. Source material: naive CD4+ T cells sorted from blood. Indicated subset: CD45RA+ positively selected. The CDR3: CASSLEAAPPYNEQFF. DNA for the CDR3: TGCGCCAGCAGCTTGGAGGCAGCCCCTCCCTACAATGAGCAGTTCTTC.